This TCR beta chain is drawn from a study of blood T cell repertoires in COVID-19. The assay was immunoSEQ multiplex PCR, and TCRdb's table has in-frame clones only and misses some. Among roughly 130,000 clones, around nine tenths were seen once, and the ten largest hold about 4%. CDR3 length: 16 amino acids. Germline-derived CDR1 and CDR2 are MNHNY and SVGAGI (reference sequence). Trimming cost V 6 bases and J 0 bases, with 12 bases left between them. The chain couples TRBV6-6 to TRBJ1-6, with D perhaps matching TRBD1 (5 bases). Source material: peripheral blood. The receptor was derived from a man aged 45 to 65 with active COVID-19. Here the CDR3 reads CASSPGRGSYNSPLHF. The CDR3 region has the DNA TGTGCCAGCAGCCCGGGTAGGGGCTCCTATAATTCACCCCTCCACTTT.